This is a list of T cell receptor beta chains from one sample in a study of blood T cells in healthy people across ages. TCRdb processed the 5' RACE reads anew with MiXCR; each CDR3 protein has one entry. The sample consists of about 2 million distinct CDR3 sequences, roughly 49% of them appearing once. The specimen was blood. All receptors come from a woman in her 40s in good health. Each CDR3 is given with its conserved first and last residue. A D gene is named only where the DNA matches it firmly. A row's size may be missing; if present it is once, few, many or a size class.

V gene	clone size	J gene	D gene	CDR3 protein	CDR3 DNA
TRBV29-1	.	TRBJ2-7	.	CSVGGGWYEQYF	TGCAGCGTTGGTGGCGGGTGGTACGAGCAGTACTTC
TRBV10-3	.	TRBJ2-7	TRBD1	CAVTGTGAYEQYF	TGTGCCGTCACCGGGACAGGGGCGTACGAGCAGTACTTC
TRBV12-3/TRBV12-4	.	TRBJ2-1	TRBD1	CASTPSGTGSYNEQFF	TGTGCCAGCACCCCCTCCGGGACAGGGAGTTACAATGAGCAGTTCTTC
TRBV20-1	once	TRBJ1-5	.	CSASPRLINQPQHF	TGCAGTGCTAGTCCCCGACTCATCAATCAGCCCCAGCATTTT
TRBV18	.	TRBJ2-3	.	CVSSPPSLTDTQYF	TGTGTCAGCTCTCCCCCCTCGCTCACAGATACGCAGTATTTT
TRBV10-1	.	TRBJ1-5	.	CASSNGQNQPQHF	TGCGCCAGCAGCAATGGACAGAATCAGCCCCAGCATTTT
TRBV24-1	few	TRBJ2-3	.	CATSAGAADTQYF	TGTGCCACCAGTGCAGGGGCTGCAGATACGCAGTATTTT
TRBV5-1	.	TRBJ1-2	TRBD1	CASSLWGTGGVSGYTF	TGCGCCAGCAGCTTGTGGGGGACAGGGGGCGTCAGTGGCTACACCTTC
TRBV2	few	TRBJ1-2	.	CASSEEQGRDYTF	TGTGCCAGCAGTGAAGAGCAGGGGAGGGACTACACCTTC
TRBV5-1	.	TRBJ1-1	.	CASSFETGVTEAFF	TGCGCCAGCAGCTTCGAGACAGGCGTCACTGAAGCTTTCTTT
TRBV12-3/TRBV12-4	.	TRBJ1-1	.	CASTDRRGTTEAFF	TGTGCCAGCACCGATCGTCGGGGAACAACTGAAGCTTTCTTT
TRBV9	.	TRBJ2-1	.	CASSRYRDNEQFF	TGTGCCAGCAGCCGTTACAGGGACAATGAGCAGTTCTTC
TRBV6-5	.	TRBJ2-5	TRBD1	CASSTGQGWETQYF	TGTGCCAGCAGTACCGGACAGGGTTGGGAGACCCAGTACTTC
TRBV24-1	few	TRBJ2-5	TRBD1	CATGDRGSQETQYF	TGTGCCACCGGCGACAGGGGGAGCCAAGAGACCCAGTACTTC
TRBV20-1	.	TRBJ2-3	.	CSARVPGTHTDTQYF	TGCAGTGCTAGAGTCCCCGGGACACACACAGATACGCAGTATTTT
TRBV5-6	.	TRBJ2-3	.	CASSSGVNTDTQYF	TGTGCCAGCAGCTCAGGGGTCAACACAGATACGCAGTATTTT
TRBV6-5	.	TRBJ2-7	TRBD1	CASSSRTGIYEQYF	TGTGCCAGCAGTTCTCGGACAGGGATCTACGAGCAGTACTTC
TRBV29-1	.	TRBJ1-2	.	CSVRTPDDYTF	TGCAGCGTTCGGACACCTGATGACTACACCTTC
TRBV7-2	few	TRBJ2-3	.	CASSWRRGADTQYF	TGTGCCAGCAGCTGGAGACGGGGTGCAGATACGCAGTATTTT
TRBV29-1	.	TRBJ1-1	.	CSVEDPGAEAFF	TGCAGCGTTGAAGATCCAGGTGCTGAAGCTTTCTTT
TRBV20-1	few	TRBJ2-1	TRBD2	CSARMGSGEEQFF	TGCAGTGCTAGGATGGGTAGCGGGGAGGAGCAGTTCTTC
TRBV15	.	TRBJ2-5	.	CATSLPQGQQETQYF	TGTGCCACCAGCCTCCCCCAAGGGCAGCAAGAGACCCAGTACTTC
TRBV6-2/TRBV6-3	few	TRBJ2-7	.	CASKFPEQYF	TGTGCCAGCAAATTTCCCGAGCAGTACTTC
TRBV6-1	few	TRBJ2-4	.	CASRTRGTRDAIQYF	TGTGCCAGCAGAACGCGTGGGACCCGAGACGCCATTCAGTACTTC
TRBV6-1	.	TRBJ2-3	.	CASSLNGPDTQYF	TGTGCCAGCAGCTTGAATGGCCCAGATACGCAGTATTTT
TRBV2	.	TRBJ1-5	.	CASSETNRVLGQPQHF	TGTGCCAGCAGTGAAACTAACAGGGTACTCGGTCAGCCCCAGCATTTT
TRBV7-2	.	TRBJ2-7	TRBD2	CASSPTPGLGYEQYF	TGTGCCAGCAGCCCTACGCCGGGACTAGGCTACGAGCAGTACTTC
TRBV3-1	.	TRBJ2-2	.	CASARGTGELFF	TGTGCCAGCGCGAGGGGCACCGGGGAGCTGTTTTTT
TRBV29-1	.	TRBJ2-1	.	CSVVGGANPSNEQFF	TGCAGCGTTGTTGGGGGGGCGAATCCCTCCAATGAGCAGTTCTTC
TRBV7-2	.	TRBJ1-1	.	CASSFTYMDPEAFF	TGTGCCAGCAGCTTCACCTACATGGACCCTGAAGCTTTCTTT
TRBV4-1	.	TRBJ2-3	.	CASSQAPLAGTDTQYF	TGCGCCAGCAGCCAAGCCCCCCTGGCGGGCACAGATACGCAGTATTTT
TRBV6-5	.	TRBJ1-4	.	CASSLSSSGEKLFF	TGTGCCAGCAGTTTAAGTAGTTCCGGTGAAAAACTGTTTTTT
TRBV6-5	.	TRBJ2-5	.	CASSRQGPETQYF	TGTGCCAGCAGTCGGCAGGGTCCAGAGACCCAGTACTTC
TRBV5-6	.	TRBJ1-4	TRBD1	CASSQVTGGNERLFF	TGTGCCAGCAGCCAGGTGACAGGGGGAAATGAAAGACTGTTTTTT
TRBV29-1	few	TRBJ2-4	.	CSVVNRENIQYF	TGCAGCGTTGTGAATCGCGAAAACATTCAGTACTTC